What follows are 15 T cell receptor beta chains derived from one specimen sequenced in a study of CD8 T cells in Susac syndrome. RNA, at roughly 0.5 to 1 ug, was reverse transcribed with random hexamers. One entry per CDR3 protein, called by TCRdb with MiXCR from the immunoSEQ multiplex PCR reads. The repertoire holds 120,000 to 150,000 distinct CDR3 sequences, with 94% as singletons. The sequencing input was CD4+ T cells from PBMCs. These receptors came from a human donor in good health.

The CDR3 sequence is CASSQGSSNQPQHF. The CDR3 nucleotides are TGTGCCAGCAGCCAAGGTTCCAGCAATCAGCCCCAGCATTTT. The V and J genes are TRBV3-1 and TRBJ1-5; no clear D gene. Germline CDR1 and CDR2: LGHDT and YNNKEL (reference sequence). This CDR3 has 14 residues. Trimming cost V 1 base and J 1 base, with 5 bases left between them.

The chain joins TRBV29-1 to TRBJ1-1; D possibly corresponds to TRBD1 (6 bases). The CDR3 consists of 14 residues. Germline assignment: CDR1 SQVTM and CDR2 ANQGSEA. V lost 4 bases and J lost 1, with 13 bases in between. The CDR3 loop reads CSVAGRRGNTEAFF. CDR3 coding DNA: TGCAGCGTTGCCGGACGCAGGGGGAACACTGAAGCTTTCTTT.

The chain joins TRBV6-4 to TRBJ2-1; 8 nucleotides align to TRBD2. The CDR3 sequence is 15 residues long. Trimming removed 5 bases from V and 4 bases from J; junction bases left unmatched: 7. Germline V gene data show CDR1 as MRHNA and CDR2 as SNTAGT. CDR3 bases: TGTGCCAGCAGTTTGGCTAGCGGGCCATACAATGAGCAGTTCTTC. It yields the protein CASSLASGPYNEQFF.

This rearrangement joins TRBV19 to TRBJ2-5; 8 nucleotides line up with TRBD1. Germline values: CDR1 LNHDA, CDR2 SQIVND (reference sequence). Losses at the gene ends were 3 bases for V and 5 bases for J; bases not matched to a gene: 8. CDR3 length: 15 amino acids. This chain's CDR3 is CASSMAGGLGETQYF. CDR3 coding DNA: TGTGCCAGTAGTATGGCAGGGGGCTTAGGGGAGACCCAGTACTTC.

This clonotype appeared once. The rearrangement uses TRBV15 and TRBJ1-2; D is ambiguous. The CDR3 spans 16 residues. V dropped 1 base and J dropped 0 bases, with 12 bases sitting between them. CDR1 is LNHNV, CDR2 YYDKDF, per germline (reference sequence). CDR3: CATSRGGEESNYGYTF. CDR3 in DNA: TGTGCCACCAGCAGAGGCGGGGAGGAGTCTAACTATGGCTACACCTTC.

This chain links TRBV19 with TRBJ1-1; TRBD1 aligns across 9 bases. Germline CDR1 reads LNHDA; CDR2 reads SQIVND (reference sequence). The CDR3 loop spans 13 amino acids. V lost 3 bases, J lost 5 bases, and 1 base stayed unmatched. The CDR3 DNA reads TGTGCCAGTAGTATTGACAGGGGGACTGAAGCTTTCTTT. It encodes CASSIDRGTEAFF.

The rearrangement joins TRBV3-1 to TRBJ2-7, with a weak D call TRBD1 (6 bases). CDR1 and CDR2 (germline): LGHDT, YNNKEL (reference sequence). This CDR3 spans 13 amino acids. The ends were cut back, 2 bases at V and 3 bases at J, with 8 bases in the middle. This CDR3 reads CASSQRTVYEQYF. CDR3 sequence (DNA): TGTGCCAGCAGCCAACGGACAGTCTACGAGCAGTACTTC.

This clonotype was seen a single time. This rearrangement joins TRBV12-3 or TRBV12-4 to TRBJ1-5, with 7 bases aligning to TRBD1. With V trimmed by 7 bases and J by 2 bases, 8 bases remained unmatched. The CDR3 length is 15 residues. This CDR3 reads CASTQGGQGNQPQHF. DNA of the CDR3: TGTGCCAGCACTCAGGGGGGGCAAGGCAATCAGCCCCAGCATTTT.

This chain links TRBV3-1 with TRBJ2-7; D may be TRBD2 (5 bases). Germline values: CDR1 LGHDT, CDR2 YNNKEL (reference sequence). There are 16 residues in the CDR3. V lost 4 bases to trimming and J lost 0 bases, with 16 bases between them. In DNA form, the CDR3 reads TGTGCCAGCAGCCCCCTAGGGAGCGGAGGCTCCTACGAGCAGTACTTC. Protein product: CASSPLGSGGSYEQYF.

The rearrangement joins TRBV30 to TRBJ2-1, with 9 bases lining up with TRBD2. After removal of 2 bases from V and 3 bases from J, the junction contained 5 bases not matched to a gene. Germline CDR1 is GTSNPN and CDR2 is SVGIG (reference sequence). The CDR3 is 15 residues long. CDR3 bases: TGTGCCTGGAGTTTTTCTAGCGGGAACTACAATGAGCAGTTCTTC. It codes for CAWSFSSGNYNEQFF.

J is TRBJ1-2 and V is TRBV29-1; D is possibly TRBD1 (5 bases). With 5 bases removed from V and 8 bases from J, the gap between germline ends came to 12 bases. The CDR3 is 11 residues long. Germline V CDR1 and CDR2: SQVTM, ANQGSEA. The chain's CDR3 is CSVFSGSGYTF. Written as DNA, the CDR3 is TGCAGCGTTTTTTCAGGGTCGGGCTACACCTTC.

V is TRBV11-2 and J is TRBJ2-5; TRBD2 is a possible D gene (6 bases). This CDR3 is 12 amino acids long. V was shortened by 7 bases and J by 5 bases, with 11 bases between the two germline ends. The germline CDR1 and CDR2 sequences are SGHAT and FQNNGV. The DNA of the CDR3 is TGTGCCAGCACCCGGGGGATGGAGACCCAGTACTTC. It encodes CASTRGMETQYF.

The V gene is TRBV5-1, the J gene TRBJ2-1; 10 bases are shared with TRBD2. The V segment lost 5 bases and the J segment 6 bases; nucleotides outside the gene matches: 17. This CDR3 is built from 18 residues. CDR1 and CDR2 from the germline V gene are SGHRS and YFSETQ. The CDR3 region is CASREGVSGTSAINEQFF. CDR3 DNA: TGCGCCAGCAGAGAGGGGGTCTCCGGGACTAGCGCTATCAATGAGCAGTTCTTC.

This chain joins TRBV29-1 and TRBJ2-1, with 8 bases lining up with TRBD2. The ends lost 2 bases at V and 7 bases at J; junction bases unmatched: 4. This CDR3 region has 13 residues. From germline, CDR1 is SQVTM and CDR2 ANQGSEA. CDR3 sequence reads: CSVEHGLANEQFF. The CDR3 DNA reads as TGCAGCGTTGAACATGGACTAGCTAATGAGCAGTTCTTC.

The chain employs TRBV20-1 and TRBJ2-7; TRBD1 aligns across 9 bases. V lost 2 bases to trimming and J lost 4 bases; unmatched junction nucleotides: 9. The CDR3 totals 15 residues. Looked up from germline, CDR1 is DFQATT and CDR2 is SNEGSKA (reference sequence). The CDR3 DNA reads TGCAGTGCTAGAATCATGGGGGGACAGGGATACGAGCAGTACTTC. Translating it yields CSARIMGGQGYEQYF.